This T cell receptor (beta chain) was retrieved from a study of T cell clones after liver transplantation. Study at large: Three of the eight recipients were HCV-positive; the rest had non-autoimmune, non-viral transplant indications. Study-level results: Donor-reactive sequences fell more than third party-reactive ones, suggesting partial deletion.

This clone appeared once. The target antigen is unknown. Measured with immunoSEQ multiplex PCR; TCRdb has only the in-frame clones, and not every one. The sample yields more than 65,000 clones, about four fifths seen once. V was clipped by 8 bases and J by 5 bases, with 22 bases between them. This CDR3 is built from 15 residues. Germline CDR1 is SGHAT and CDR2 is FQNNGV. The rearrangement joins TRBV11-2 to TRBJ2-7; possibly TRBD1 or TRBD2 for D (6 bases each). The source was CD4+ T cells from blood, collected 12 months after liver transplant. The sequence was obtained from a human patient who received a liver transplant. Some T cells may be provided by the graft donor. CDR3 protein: CASGATAGGDNEQYF. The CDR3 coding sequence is TGTGCCAGCGGCGCTACGGCCGGAGGGGACAACGAGCAGTACTTC.